This T cell receptor (beta chain) originates from a study of pediatric ulcerative colitis. The germline V and J ends were trimmed by 4 bases and 7 bases, with 13 bases remaining between them. The germline gives CDR1 SNHLY, CDR2 FYNNEI. There are 13 residues in the CDR3. Study-wide findings and caveats: Two rectal clonotypes were found only in ulcerative colitis patients, all of them. Rectal repertoires separated controls, mild-moderate and acute severe colitis. Two patients had blood samples with substantially reduced template counts.

As for this clone: The antigen is unknown.

Samples were sequenced at Survey level, maximum 500,000 reads. Produced via immunoSEQ multiplex PCR; TCRdb's table is partial and in-frame only. The profile shows about 36,000 clones, around 78% of them singletons. The chain combines TRBV2 with TRBJ1-1, with no clear D. The sample comprised blood. This clonotype was sampled from a girl aged 10-17 years with moderate ulcerative colitis. The CDR3, as DNA: TGTGCCAGCAGTGTACAGAGGTATGATGAAGCTTTCTTT. It codes for CASSVQRYDEAFF.